Sequencing of this T cell receptor beta chain was carried out in a study of beta chain features in type 1 diabetes. Between the trimmed V and J ends, which lost 5 bases and 0 bases, there was a span of 17 bases. From germline, CDR1 is SEHNR and CDR2 FQNEAQ (reference sequence). This CDR3 comprises 16 residues. Sequenced material consisted of expressed TCRB transcripts (all of the isolated RNA was reverse transcribed). Measured with immunoSEQ multiplex PCR; TCRdb has only the in-frame clones, and not every one. The sample yields about 260,000 clones, roughly 20% seen once. The study's findings and limits: Among patients with Type 1 diabetes, TCRB CDR3s were moderately but significantly shorter in every one of the four CD4+ subsets.

For this clone: As yet, its antigen is unknown.

The sample was naive CD4+ T cells from blood. This TCR came from a woman in her thirties or forties with type 1 diabetes. The genes are TRBV7-9 and TRBJ2-7, with unresolved D. Written as DNA, the CDR3 is TGTGCCAGCAGCCACTACTATTCGACCAGCTCCTACGAGCAGTACTTC. Protein: CASSHYYSTSSYEQYF. The variable domain in full, completed from reference TRBV7-9 and TRBJ2-7, reads DTGVSQNPRHKITKRGQNVTFRCDPISEHNRLYWYRQTLGQGPEFLTYFQNEAQLEKSRLLSDRFSAERPKGSFSTLEIQRTEQGDSAMYLCASSHYYSTSSYEQYFGPGTRLTVT.